This TCR beta chain was captured by sequencing in a study of cytomegalovirus exposure and HLA in healthy donors. Whole-study findings and limits: A later analysis showed that HLA-associated TCR beta chains had undergone more clonal expansion than equally common others. There were some V segments, including TRBV6-2 and TRBV6-3, excluded as indistinguishable.

The PCR used 60 Vbeta and 13 Jbeta primers. Original analysis: As a later analysis found, there were 60 million to 90 million unique TCR beta chains, of which roughly 11 million were shared. The assay was immunoSEQ multiplex PCR, and TCRdb's table has in-frame clones only and misses some. The V and J calls and clone size are taken from that table; D and trimming were inferred from the DNA. The sample shows 90,000 to 100,000 clones, less than 70% of them seen only once. From germline, CDR1 is GTSNPN and CDR2 SVGIG (reference sequence). With 3 bases clipped from V and 4 bases from J, the junction kept 12 bases outside the gene matches. CDR3 length: 17 residues. Remarks on this clone: Antigen unknown.

The specimen sequenced was PBMCs. The J gene is TRBJ1-2, the V gene TRBV30; 12 nucleotides align to TRBD1. The TCR sequence derives from a female donor in good health and CMV-seronegative. The CDR3 bases are TGTGCCTGGAGGAGCCGGGACAGGGGGCTAGAGGGCTATGGCTACACCTTC. Translating gives CAWRSRDRGLEGYGYTF.